Listed below are T cell receptor beta chains from one sample, sequenced in a study of cytomegalovirus exposure and HLA in healthy donors. TCRdb keeps only in-frame clones here, not all; method: immunoSEQ multiplex PCR. The sample contains under 150,000 clones, just under 80% of which appear only once. Source material: PBMCs. These receptors were obtained from a woman aged 40 to 50 in good health and CMV-seronegative. The CDR3 runs from the conserved cysteine through the conserved F or W. The D gene is left open where the match is weak. The size of a clone is reported for some rows only, either as once, few or many, or as a class for expanded clones.

TRBJ1-5 TRBD1 - TRBV27 CASSLYLDRKNHQPQHF TGTGCCAGCAGTTTATATCTGGACAGGAAAAACCATCAGCCCCAGCATTTT
TRBJ2-7 - - TRBV19 CASSSSHSSLGYEQYF TGTGCCAGTAGTTCCTCCCACTCGAGCCTCGGGTACGAGCAGTACTTC
TRBJ2-3 - - TRBV11-2 CASSHFGGTDTQYF TGTGCCAGCAGCCACTTTGGCGGGACAGATACGCAGTATTTT
TRBJ2-7 TRBD2 - TRBV5-1 CASSFGAGGPYEQYF TGCGCCAGCAGCTTCGGAGCGGGAGGTCCCTACGAGCAGTACTTC
TRBJ1-2 - - TRBV28 CASRVTGIGYTF TGTGCCAGCAGGGTGACAGGAATAGGCTACACCTTC
TRBJ2-5 - once TRBV2 CASSEVRLQETQYF TGTGCCAGCAGTGAAGTCAGACTCCAGGAGACCCAGTACTTC
TRBJ2-5 TRBD2 few TRBV9 CASSVYGGAGETQYF TGTGCCAGCAGCGTTTACGGGGGGGCCGGAGAGACCCAGTACTTC
TRBJ2-7 - - TRBV5-1 CASSLTTSGDYEQYF TGCGCCAGCAGTTTAACAACGTCGGGGGACTACGAGCAGTACTTC
TRBJ1-4 - few TRBV6-1 CASSEGPWLFF TGTGCCAGCAGTGAAGGGCCTTGGCTGTTTTTT
TRBJ1-2 - - TRBV5-1 CASSGDNNYGYTF TGCGCCAGCAGCGGGGACAATAACTATGGCTACACCTTC
TRBJ2-1 - - TRBV7-9 CASSLSSRLDEQFF TGTGCCAGCAGCTTATCTTCCAGGTTGGATGAGCAGTTCTTC
TRBJ1-5 - - TRBV19 CASSIERGNQPQHF TGTGCCAGTAGTATCGAGCGGGGCAATCAGCCCCAGCATTTT
TRBJ2-6 TRBD1 few TRBV4-1 CASSQDRGLSGANVLTF TGCGCCAGCAGCCAAGATAGGGGGCTCTCTGGGGCCAACGTCCTGACTTTC
TRBJ2-5 - - TRBV2 CASSVQDGKAQYF TGTGCCAGCAGTGTACAGGACGGAAAGGCCCAGTACTTC
TRBJ2-2 TRBD1 - TRBV7-6 CASSLEWTGGARAGELFF TGTGCCAGCAGCTTAGAGTGGACAGGGGGCGCGCGTGCCGGGGAGCTGTTTTTT
TRBJ1-6 TRBD1 - TRBV30 CAWGRTGSNSPLHF TGTGCCTGGGGACGGACAGGGAGCAATTCACCCCTCCACTTT
TRBJ2-5 - - TRBV11-2 CASSFLQQETQYF TGTGCCAGCAGCTTTCTGCAGCAAGAGACCCAGTACTTC
TRBJ2-5 - - TRBV7-9 CASSRWSGGVGAETQYF TGTGCCAGCAGCCGTTGGTCGGGGGGCGTTGGTGCGGAGACCCAGTACTTC
TRBJ1-3 - - TRBV9 CASSVGRGRIYTIYF TGTGCCAGCAGCGTAGGGAGGGGACGGATATACACCATATATTTT
TRBJ1-2 TRBD1 - TRBV30 CAWSLGQFFGYTF TGTGCCTGGAGTCTGGGACAGTTCTTTGGCTACACCTTC